This T cell receptor (beta chain) was recovered during a study of shared clonotypes between healthy human individuals. As for the study in general: Two women and a few men aged 18 to 49 served as donors. CD4 naive and memory got three plates each, CD8 naive two, CD8 memory one.

The protocol was immunoSEQ multiplex PCR, while the TCRdb copy is restricted to in-frame clones and leaves out a portion. The table includes 300,000 to 350,000 clones, less than 85% detected once. This clone was counted at least ten times. What it recognizes is unknown. V was shortened by 7 bases and J by 0 bases, with 18 bases between the two germline ends. This CDR3 contains 16 residues. The V gene's germline CDR1 is MDHEN and CDR2 SYDVKM. Study-level results: Sequencing depth was predicted to influence how clonotypes are shared among donors. Clonotypes which were not shared had lower generation probabilities than clonotypes that all four donors shared.

The chain couples TRBV28 to TRBJ1-1, with D unclear. The sequence derives from a young man in good health. Sequencing input: memory CD4+ T cells sorted from blood. Subset of the sample: CD45RA-negative fraction. CDR3 coding DNA: TGTGCCAGCACCCCCCTGTTGTTTCGCCTGAACACTGAAGCTTTCTTT. Its translation is CASTPLLFRLNTEAFF.